Each of the 15 T cell receptor beta chains below was sequenced from the same sample in a study of OX40 agonist ivuxolimab in advanced cancers. The method was immunoSEQ multiplex PCR; TCRdb's version includes in-frame clones alone and lacks a portion of them. This sample has about 68,000 clones, with over 65% found just once. The specimen comprised CD4+ or CD8+ T cells sorted from blood, sampled in a trial of the OX40 agonist ivuxolimab. These receptors were taken from an adult with an advanced solid tumor such as melanoma, head and neck, liver or kidney cancer.

This rearrangement joins TRBV18 to TRBJ1-2; 10 bases match TRBD1. With V trimmed by 2 bases and J by 7 bases, 4 bases remained unmatched. In germline, CDR1 is KGHSH, CDR2 LQKENI. CDR3 length: 14 residues. CDR3 sequence (DNA): TGTGCCAGCTCACCAACCGGGACAGGGGCTGGCTACACCTTC. Protein sequence: CASSPTGTGAGYTF.

This clone was seen a handful of times. J is TRBJ1-1 and V is TRBV2; D not resolved. Germline loops: CDR1 SNHLY, CDR2 FYNNEI. V was trimmed by 6 bases and J by 0 bases, leaving 8 bases between them. The length of the CDR3 is 13 residues. CDR3 residues: CASSGRMNTEAFF. The CDR3 DNA reads TGTGCCAGCAGCGGGAGAATGAACACTGAAGCTTTCTTT.

V gene TRBV6-5 combines with J gene TRBJ1-2; D gene uncertain. The germline V gene encodes CDR1 MNHEY and CDR2 SVGAGI. V was trimmed by 0 bases and J by 4 bases, leaving 6 bases between them. The CDR3 length is 13 residues. The CDR3 DNA sequence: TGTGCCAGCAGTTACTCGGTCGTCTATGGCTACACCTTC. Residues: CASSYSVVYGYTF.

This clone appeared a few times. V and J are TRBV7-2 and TRBJ2-1, with D perhaps TRBD1 (5 bases). V was pared by 5 bases and J by 2 bases, with 16 bases between. The CDR3 length is 16 residues. Germline CDR1 SGHTA, CDR2 FQGNSA. The CDR3 here is CASSPLGQGTYNEQFF. The DNA for the CDR3 is TGTGCCAGCAGCCCGCTTGGCCAGGGAACCTACAATGAGCAGTTCTTC.

The rearrangement joins TRBV5-1 to TRBJ2-7; D is unresolved. Trimming cost V 2 bases and J 2 bases, with 11 bases left between them. The CDR3 contains 14 residues. From germline, CDR1 is SGHRS and CDR2 YFSETQ. CDR3 region: CASSFGSAPYEQYF. For the CDR3, the DNA is TGCGCCAGCAGCTTCGGCTCAGCCCCCTACGAGCAGTACTTC.

The chain joins TRBV2 to TRBJ2-7; the D is unclear. V dropped 5 bases and J dropped 5 bases, with 16 bases sitting between them. This CDR3 is built from 14 residues. Germline V gene sequence: CDR1 SNHLY, CDR2 FYNNEI. CDR3 sequence: CASSRITSSHEQYF. CDR3 nucleotide sequence: TGTGCCAGCAGTAGGATTACCTCGAGCCACGAGCAGTACTTC. Drawing the rest from reference TRBV2 and TRBJ2-7, the complete variable domain is EPEVTQTPSHQVTQMGQEVILRCVPISNHLYFYWYRQILGQKVEFLVSFYNNEISEKSEIFDDQFSVERPDGSNFTLKIRSTKLEDSAMYFCASSRITSSHEQYFGPGTRLTVT.

The V and J genes are TRBV7-8 and TRBJ2-7, with 8 bases fitting TRBD1. V shed 1 base, J shed 4 bases, and the junction held 6 bases outside the gene matches. Germline CDR1 reads SGHVS; CDR2 reads FQNEAQ. The CDR3 has 15 amino acids. The CDR3 here is CASSLEAGTGYEQYF. The CDR3 DNA reads as TGTGCCAGCAGCTTAGAAGCCGGGACAGGTTACGAGCAGTACTTC.

The rearrangement joins TRBV2 to TRBJ2-7; no reliable D call. This CDR3 spans 12 amino acids. Trimming took 3 bases from V and 3 from J, leaving 6 bases between them. Germline V CDR1 and CDR2: SNHLY, FYNNEI. CDR3 protein: CASSELNYEQYF. The DNA of the CDR3 is TGTGCCAGCAGTGAGCTTAACTACGAGCAGTACTTC.

V usage is TRBV19 and J usage is TRBJ1-5; no definite D call. V lost 2 bases, J lost 0 bases, and 5 bases lay in between. The CDR3 is 14 amino acids. CDR1 and CDR2 (germline): LNHDA, SQIVND (reference sequence). The CDR3 loop is CASSIFHSNQPQHF. CDR3 coding DNA: TGTGCCAGTAGTATATTTCATAGCAATCAGCCCCAGCATTTT.

The chain has TRBV28 and TRBJ2-7; TRBD2 might be the D (7 bases). Trimming removed 2 bases from V and 1 base from J, with 12 bases in between. Germline V gene data show CDR1 as MDHEN and CDR2 as SYDVKM. The CDR3 extends over 15 amino acids. CDR3 in DNA: TGTGCCAGCAGTTTAAGGCGGGGGCCTTCCTACGAGCAGTACTTC. Residues: CASSLRRGPSYEQYF. Full variable domain (remainder filled in from reference TRBV28 and TRBJ2-7): DVKVTQSSRYLVKRTGEKVFLECVQDMDHENMFWYRQDPGLGLRLIYFSYDVKMKEKGDIPEGYSVSREKKERFSLILESASTNQTSMYLCASSLRRGPSYEQYFGPGTRLTVT.

This sequence joins TRBV7-2 and TRBJ1-2, with a weak D call TRBD1 (6 bases). The CDR3 has 14 residues. Between the trimmed V and J ends, which lost 2 bases and 2 bases, there was a span of 9 bases. The germline V gene has CDR1 SGHTA and CDR2 FQGNSA. CDR3 in amino acids: CASSLIDRNYGYTF. The CDR3 DNA follows: TGTGCCAGCAGCTTAATCGACAGGAACTATGGCTACACCTTC. Filled out from reference TRBV7-2 and TRBJ1-2, the complete variable domain reads GAGVSQSPSNKVTEKGKDVELRCDPISGHTALYWYRQSLGQGLEFLIYFQGNSAPDKSGLPSDRFSAERTGGSVSTLTIQRTQQEDSAVYLCASSLIDRNYGYTFGSGTRLTVV.

The chain carries TRBV7-9 and TRBJ2-2, with 8 bases identical to TRBD1. Germline trimming cut 4 bases from V and 6 bases from J; bases unmatched to any gene: 1. The CDR3 has 13 residues. Per the germline V gene, CDR1 is SEHNR and CDR2 is FQNEAQ (reference sequence). Here the CDR3 DNA reads TGTGCCAGCAGCTCAGGGGGCCCCGGGGAGCTGTTTTTT. Encoded protein: CASSSGGPGELFF. Full variable domain (remainder filled in from reference TRBV7-9 and TRBJ2-2): DTGVSQNPRHKITKRGQNVTFRCDPISEHNRLYWYRQTLGQGPEFLTYFQNEAQLEKSRLLSDRFSAERPKGSFSTLEIQRTEQGDSAMYLCASSSGGPGELFFGEGSRLTVL.

This chain links TRBV20-1 with TRBJ2-7, with unresolved D. V lost 6 bases to trimming and J lost 7 bases, with 13 bases between them. The CDR3 has 11 amino acids. Germline V lookup: CDR1 DFQATT, CDR2 SNEGSKA (reference sequence). CDR3 region: CSALDMPEQYF. CDR3 DNA: TGCAGTGCCTTAGACATGCCGGAGCAGTACTTC.

In this sample, this clone turned up a few times. The chain joins TRBV15 to TRBJ1-2; possibly TRBD1 for D (6 bases). The CDR3 loop spans 17 amino acids. V lost 0 bases to trimming and J lost 4 bases, with 18 bases between them. The germline CDR1 and CDR2 sequences are LNHNV and YYDKDF (reference sequence). CDR3 coding DNA: TGTGCCACCAGCAGAGATTCCAGAGGGGGGGGAGGCTATGGCTACACCTTC. It encodes CATSRDSRGGGGYGYTF. The full variable domain, with the rest looked up from reference TRBV15 and TRBJ1-2, is DAMVIQNPRYQVTQFGKPVTLSCSQTLNHNVMYWYQQKSSQAPKLLFHYYDKDFNNEADTPDNFQSRRPNTSFCFLDIRSPGLGDTAMYLCATSRDSRGGGGYGYTFGSGTRLTVV.

The genes are TRBV25-1 and TRBJ2-1; 7 bases match TRBD2. This CDR3 is built from 16 residues. Per the germline V gene, CDR1 is MGHDK and CDR2 is SYGVNS. Germline trimming cut 1 base from V and 8 bases from J; bases unmatched to any gene: 11. In DNA form, the CDR3 reads TGTGCCAGCAGTGAATTGGGGGTAGCGGGTTTGGATGAGCAGTTCTTC. It translates to CASSELGVAGLDEQFF.